This T cell receptor beta chain was captured by sequencing in a study of T cell responses to AZD1222 COVID-19 vaccine. The study's findings and limits: A mostly white British donor set with more females was recruited, and clonal diversity was possibly underestimated. The reported proportion of spike-specific TCRs targeting unmutated variant regions was nearly half.

The repertoire was sequenced with immunoSEQ multiplex PCR; TCRdb's copy has only in-frame clones and lacks some. The profile shows some 140,000 clones, 90% to 95% of them singletons. Second-dose intervals near 4 or 12 weeks were combined. CDR3 length: 13 amino acids. V was shortened by 5 bases and J by 2 bases, with 9 bases between the two germline ends. Turning to this clone: Its antigen remains unknown.

Sequences were derived from peripheral blood, sampled 28 days after the second AZD1222 dose. V gene TRBV12-3 or TRBV12-4 combines with J gene TRBJ1-1, with D possibly being TRBD1 (5 bases). This clonotype was sampled from an adult who received the AZD1222 COVID-19 vaccine. This chain's CDR3 is CASSLGDNTEAFF. The CDR3 bases are TGTGCCAGCAGTCTCGGGGACAACACTGAAGCTTTCTTT.